The 15 T cell receptor beta chains reported below all come from one sample, sequenced in a study of T cell repertoires in cytomegalovirus infection (dated by TCRdb to about 2019). These reads were obtained on an Illumina HiSeq 1500. TCRdb trimmed the raw reads at Q25, called clones with MiXCR and kept productive beta chains. Entries are consolidated by CDR3 protein sequence, retaining the most common genes and DNA. A total of approximately 500,000 distinct CDR3 sequences appear in this sample, roughly 12% of them only once. Together, the top ten hold about 9.4% of the sample. The sample consisted of PBMCs. All receptors come from a human donor in good health (CMV status not recorded). Some clones in this sample may be carry-over from other donors' samples.

The chain couples TRBV3-1 to TRBJ2-1, with 7 nucleotides matching TRBD2. CDR3 length: 13 amino acids. J was trimmed by 8 bases and V by 1 base; bases with no gene match: 2. Germline V gene lookup returns CDR1 LGHDT and CDR2 YNNKEL (reference sequence). The CDR3 nucleotides read TGTGCCAGCAGCCAAGCCGGGGGGTATGAGCAGTTCTTC. This sequence encodes CASSQAGGYEQFF.

The chain combines TRBV7-9 with TRBJ2-5; D might be TRBD1 or TRBD2, each matching 5 bases. The CDR3 spans 14 residues. V lost 5 bases and J 4 bases, leaving 14 bases between the germline ends. The germline gives CDR1 SEHNR, CDR2 FQNEAQ (reference sequence). CDR3 in amino acids: CASSPIGGSETQYF. CDR3 nucleotide sequence: TGTGCCAGCAGCCCAATTGGGGGATCAGAGACCCAGTACTTC.

This clonotype was seen repeatedly, ten times or more. The V gene is TRBV24-1, the J gene TRBJ2-7; TRBD2 is a possible D gene (6 bases). The germline gives CDR1 KGHDR, CDR2 SFDVKD. Trimming removed 6 bases at V and 2 bases at J, with 10 bases between. CDR3 length: 13 residues. The CDR3 region has the DNA TGTGCCACCAGTTTGGCGGGAACCTACGAGCAGTACTTC. Translation: CATSLAGTYEQYF.

This clonotype was detected many times. The chain has TRBV14 and TRBJ1-4; the D gene is possibly TRBD1 (6 bases). CDR1 and CDR2 (germline): SGHDN, FVKESK. V gave up 4 bases and J gave up 2 bases, with 14 bases separating them. This CDR3 has 16 residues. CDR3: CASSLNPGATNEKLFF. CDR3 nucleotide sequence: TGTGCCAGCAGCCTTAACCCAGGGGCCACTAATGAAAAACTGTTTTTT.

The rearrangement uses TRBV14 and TRBJ1-3; 8 bases line up with TRBD1. The CDR3 extends over 17 amino acids. Losses at the gene ends were 3 bases for V and 0 bases for J; bases not matched to a gene: 7. The germline CDR1 and CDR2 sequences are SGHDN and FVKESK. In DNA, the CDR3 is TGTGCCAGCAGCCACCCACCGGACAGGGACTCTGGAAACACCATATATTTT. This sequence encodes CASSHPPDRDSGNTIYF. The whole variable domain, filled in from reference TRBV14 and TRBJ1-3, reads EAGVTQFPSHSVIEKGQTVTLRCDPISGHDNLYWYRRVMGKEIKFLLHFVKESKQDESGMPNNRFLAERTGGTYSTLKVQPAELEDSGVYFCASSHPPDRDSGNTIYFGEGSWLTVV.

This clonotype occurred many times. The CDR3 DNA follows: TGTGCCAGCAGAGGCGACAGGGCCGCGAACACCGGGGAGCTGTTTTTT. This translates into CASRGDRAANTGELFF. This chain links TRBV6-1 with TRBJ2-2, with 7 positions matching TRBD1. The length of the CDR3 is 16 residues. The germline V gene has CDR1 MNHNS and CDR2 SASEGT. Trimming at V came to 6 bases and at J to 0 bases, leaving 7 bases not matched to a gene.

At least ten counts were recorded for this clonotype. The V gene is TRBV9, the J gene TRBJ2-7; no reliable D call. CDR1 is SGDLS and CDR2 is YYNGEE in the germline V gene. Trimming removed 3 bases from V and 3 bases from J, with 4 bases in between. CDR3 length equals 11 residues. CDR3 sequence: CASSANYEQYF. The CDR3 DNA reads as TGTGCCAGCAGCGCCAACTACGAGCAGTACTTC.

Many counts were recorded for this clonotype. The V and J genes are TRBV6-2 or TRBV6-3 and TRBJ2-3; no definite D call. The germline V and J ends were trimmed by 6 bases and 2 bases, with 15 bases remaining between them. The germline CDR1 and CDR2 sequences are MNHEY and SVGEGT. The CDR3 extends over 15 amino acids. The CDR3 here is CASSHRVEPTDTQYF. The CDR3 coding sequence is TGTGCCAGCAGCCATAGGGTGGAACCCACAGATACGCAGTATTTT.

This clonotype was seen ten or more times. This rearrangement joins TRBV23-1 to TRBJ2-7; 7 bases fit TRBD1. TRBV23-1 belongs to the ORF category, with a function that is uncertain. The trim removed 3 bases at V and 0 bases at J, leaving 11 bases unmatched. This CDR3 comprises 17 residues. The CDR3 region is CASSHYETGAFSYEQYF. CDR3 sequence (DNA): TGCGCCAGCAGTCACTACGAAACAGGGGCTTTCTCCTACGAGCAGTACTTC.

This clonotype was found many times. This rearrangement joins TRBV6-1 to TRBJ2-7; 7 nucleotides agree with TRBD2. The J segment lost 4 bases and the V segment lost 7 bases, leaving 10 bases of the junction unmatched. This CDR3 is 14 amino acids long. Germline CDR1 and CDR2: MNHNS and SASEGT. The DNA for the CDR3 is TGTGCCAGCACGGTTGGGCTAGCGGATTACGAGCAGTACTTC. Amino acid sequence: CASTVGLADYEQYF.

This clonotype appeared many times. The CDR3 coding sequence is TGTGCCATCAGTGACCCTGGACAGGGGGGCACCGGGGAGCTGTTTTTT. It is translated as CAISDPGQGGTGELFF. The chain is built from TRBV10-3 and TRBJ2-2, with 10 bases matching TRBD1. Germline lookup yields CDR1 ENHRY and CDR2 SYGVKD. After removal of 3 bases from V and 4 bases from J, the junction contained 5 bases not matched to a gene. The length of the CDR3 is 16 residues.

This clonotype was counted many times. The rearrangement links TRBV3-1 to TRBJ1-1, with D perhaps matching TRBD1 (6 bases). CDR3 length equals 14 residues. The V and J ends lost 4 bases and 2 bases respectively, with 11 bases between them. Looked up from germline, CDR1 is LGHDT and CDR2 is YNNKEL (reference sequence). The CDR3 loop reads CASSLGQYNTEAFF. DNA for the CDR3: TGTGCCAGCAGCCTTGGACAGTATAACACTGAAGCTTTCTTT.

This clonotype was seen at least ten times. The rearrangement uses TRBV7-6 and TRBJ2-3; the D gene is possibly TRBD1 (5 bases). CDR3 length equals 12 residues. The germline V gene encodes CDR1 SGHVS and CDR2 FNYEAQ. The ends were cut back, 0 bases at V and 13 bases at J, with 11 bases in the middle. CDR3 sequence reads: CASSLAGAMKYF. CDR3 nucleotide sequence: TGTGCCAGCAGCTTAGCTGGGGCTATGAAGTATTTT.

Ten or more counts support this clonotype. The rearrangement uses TRBV12-3 or TRBV12-4 and TRBJ2-3; D is unclear. The CDR3 is 15 amino acids. Trimming removed 5 bases from V and 0 bases from J, with 12 bases in between. The CDR3 protein is CASSLLQTSTDTQYF. CDR3 coding DNA: TGTGCCAGCAGTCTTCTCCAGACGAGCACAGATACGCAGTATTTT.

Ten or more counts support this clonotype. This chain joins TRBV7-2 and TRBJ1-6; the D is unclear. V was shortened by 2 bases and J by 6 bases, with 2 bases between the two germline ends. CDR3 length: 12 amino acids. The germline gives CDR1 SGHTA, CDR2 FQGNSA. The CDR3 spells CASSLFNSPLHF. In nucleotides, the CDR3 is TGTGCCAGCAGCTTATTTAATTCACCCCTCCACTTT. Supplemented by reference TRBV7-2 and TRBJ1-6, the full variable domain reads GAGVSQSPSNKVTEKGKDVELRCDPISGHTALYWYRQSLGQGLEFLIYFQGNSAPDKSGLPSDRFSAERTGGSVSTLTIQRTQQEDSAVYLCASSLFNSPLHFGNGTRLTVT.